This entry concerns a single TCR beta chain. This entry is derived from a study of blood T cells in healthy people across ages. This CDR3 spans 15 amino acids. Trimming removed 0 bases from V and 4 bases from J; junction bases left unmatched: 5. Looked up from germline, CDR1 is SNHLY and CDR2 is FYNNEI. Then a second PCR, running about 6 to 12 cycles, was carried out with a sample-barcoded 5' primer and a J-beta primer mix. TCRdb independently ran MiXCR on the 5' RACE reads; one entry per CDR3 protein. Among 550,000 to 750,000 distinct CDR3 sequences listed, roughly 20% were seen once. The chain uses TRBV2 and TRBJ1-2, with 7 bases that match TRBD1. The source is a man aged 65 to 79 in good health. The sample consisted of blood. CDR3 in amino acids: CASSEAGDSLYGYTF. The CDR3 DNA is TGTGCCAGCAGTGAAGCGGGGGACAGCCTCTATGGCTACACCTTC.